The 3 T cell receptor beta chains presented below share a single source sample, sequenced in a study of T cell repertoires in cytomegalovirus infection. One entry per CDR3 protein results from TCRdb running MiXCR on the reads. The table has roughly 730,000 distinct CDR3 sequences, around 31% seen once. Their antigens are not known. The sample was cultured PBMCs, taken from culture after CMV antigen stimulation. All receptors come from a human donor in good health (CMV status not recorded). Some clones in this sample may be carry-over from other donors' samples.

The chain combines TRBV20-1 with TRBJ2-7; D perhaps matches TRBD1 (5 bases). Trimming took off 6 bases at V and 3 bases at J, with 27 bases between the two ends. The V gene's germline CDR1 is DFQATT and CDR2 SNEGSKA (reference sequence). CDR3 size: 17 residues. The CDR3 sequence is CSASDGIGRGSHYEQYF. CDR3 DNA: TGCAGTGCCTCAGACGGCATAGGAAGGGGAAGTCACTACGAGCAGTACTTC.

This clonotype was detected a few times. The chain is built from TRBV5-1 and TRBJ1-4; D remains ambiguous. CDR1 is SGHRS and CDR2 is YFSETQ in the germline V gene. Trimming cost V 5 bases and J 5 bases, with 16 bases left between them. The CDR3 spans 15 residues. Written as DNA, the CDR3 is TGCGCCAGCAGGGAACTGGACGGTTACAATGAAAAACTGTTTTTT. Its translation is CASRELDGYNEKLFF.

Concerning this clonotype itself: Because the CDR3 is missing its conserved closing phenylalanine or tryptophan, this is likely a read error. V and J are TRBV7-2 and TRBJ2-7; D is ambiguous. The CDR3 is 11 amino acids. From germline, CDR1 is SGHTA and CDR2 FQGNSA. Trimming stripped 6 bases from V and 1 base from J, with 4 bases between. CDR3 nucleotide sequence: TGTGCCAGCAGTTTTTCCTACGAGCAGTACTTA. Translation: CASSFSYEQYL.